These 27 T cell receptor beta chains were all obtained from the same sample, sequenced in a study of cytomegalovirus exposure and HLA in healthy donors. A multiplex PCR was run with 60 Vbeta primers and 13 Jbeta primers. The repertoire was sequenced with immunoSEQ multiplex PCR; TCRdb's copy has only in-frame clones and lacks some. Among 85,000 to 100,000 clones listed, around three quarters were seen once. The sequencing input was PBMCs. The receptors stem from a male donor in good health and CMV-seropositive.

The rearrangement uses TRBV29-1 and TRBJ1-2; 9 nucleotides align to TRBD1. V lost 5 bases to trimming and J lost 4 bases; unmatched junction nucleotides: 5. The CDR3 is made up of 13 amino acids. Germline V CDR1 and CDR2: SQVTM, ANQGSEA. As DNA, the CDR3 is TGCAGCGTTACAGGGGGCTCGGTCTATGGCTACACCTTC. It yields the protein CSVTGGSVYGYTF.

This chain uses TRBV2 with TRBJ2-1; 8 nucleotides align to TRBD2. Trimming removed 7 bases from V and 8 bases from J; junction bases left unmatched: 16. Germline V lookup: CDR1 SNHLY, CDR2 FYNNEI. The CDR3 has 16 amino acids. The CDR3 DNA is TGTGCCAGCACCGGGGCGAGCGGGGGCCTATTGGATGAGCAGTTCTTC. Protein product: CASTGASGGLLDEQFF. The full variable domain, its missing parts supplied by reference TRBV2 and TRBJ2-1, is EPEVTQTPSHQVTQMGQEVILRCVPISNHLYFYWYRQILGQKVEFLVSFYNNEISEKSEIFDDQFSVERPDGSNFTLKIRSTKLEDSAMYFCASTGASGGLLDEQFFGPGTRLTVL.

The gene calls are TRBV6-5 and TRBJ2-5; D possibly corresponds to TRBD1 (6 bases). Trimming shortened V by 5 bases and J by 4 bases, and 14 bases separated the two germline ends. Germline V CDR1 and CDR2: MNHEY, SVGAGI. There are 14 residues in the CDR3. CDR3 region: CASSGTGSRETQYF. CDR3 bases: TGTGCCAGCAGTGGCACAGGGAGCCGAGAGACCCAGTACTTC.

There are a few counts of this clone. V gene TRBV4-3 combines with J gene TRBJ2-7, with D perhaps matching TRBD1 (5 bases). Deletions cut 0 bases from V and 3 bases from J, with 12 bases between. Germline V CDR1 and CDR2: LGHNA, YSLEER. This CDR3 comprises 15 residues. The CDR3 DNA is TGCGCCAGCAGCCAAGATCATCAGGGTTACTACGAGCAGTACTTC. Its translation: CASSQDHQGYYEQYF.

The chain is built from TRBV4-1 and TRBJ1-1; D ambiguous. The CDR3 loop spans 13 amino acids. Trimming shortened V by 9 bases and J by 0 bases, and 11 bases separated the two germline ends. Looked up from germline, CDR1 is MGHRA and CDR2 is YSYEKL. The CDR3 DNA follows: TGCGCCAGTACGGGGTCCATGAACACTGAAGCTTTCTTT. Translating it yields CASTGSMNTEAFF.

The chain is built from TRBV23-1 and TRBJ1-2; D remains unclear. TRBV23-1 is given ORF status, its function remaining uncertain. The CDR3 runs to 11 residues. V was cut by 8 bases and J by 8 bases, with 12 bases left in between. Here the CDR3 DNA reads TGCGCCAGCCACCCCGAGGAAGGCTACACCTTC. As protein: CASHPEEGYTF.

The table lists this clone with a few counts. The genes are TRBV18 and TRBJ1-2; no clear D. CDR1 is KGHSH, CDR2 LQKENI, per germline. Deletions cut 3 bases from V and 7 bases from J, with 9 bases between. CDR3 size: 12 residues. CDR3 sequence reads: CASSPAGAGYTF. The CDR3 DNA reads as TGTGCCAGCTCACCGGCGGGTGCTGGCTACACCTTC.

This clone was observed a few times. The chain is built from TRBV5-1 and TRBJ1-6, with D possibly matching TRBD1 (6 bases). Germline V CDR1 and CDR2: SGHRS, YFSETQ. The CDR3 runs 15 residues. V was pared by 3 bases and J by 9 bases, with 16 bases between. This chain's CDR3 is CASSSKQGPVSPLHF. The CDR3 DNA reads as TGCGCCAGCAGCTCCAAACAGGGACCGGTTTCACCCCTCCACTTT. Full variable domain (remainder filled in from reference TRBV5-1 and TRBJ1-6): KAGVTQTPRYLIKTRGQQVTLSCSPISGHRSVSWYQQTPGQGLQFLFEYFSETQRNKGNFPGRFSGRQFSNSRSEMNVSTLELGDSALYLCASSSKQGPVSPLHFGNGTRLTVT.

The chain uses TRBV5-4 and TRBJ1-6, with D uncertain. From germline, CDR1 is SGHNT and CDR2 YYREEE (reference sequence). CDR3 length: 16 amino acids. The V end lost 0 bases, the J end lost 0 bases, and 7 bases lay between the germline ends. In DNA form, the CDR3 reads TGTGCCAGCAGCTTGGGTCGGAGCTCCTATAATTCACCCCTCCACTTT. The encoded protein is CASSLGRSSYNSPLHF. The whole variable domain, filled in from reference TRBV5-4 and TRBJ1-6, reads ETGVTQSPTHLIKTRGQQVTLRCSSQSGHNTVSWYQQALGQGPQFIFQYYREEENGRGNFPPRFSGLQFPNYSSELNVNALELDDSALYLCASSLGRSSYNSPLHFGNGTRLTVT.

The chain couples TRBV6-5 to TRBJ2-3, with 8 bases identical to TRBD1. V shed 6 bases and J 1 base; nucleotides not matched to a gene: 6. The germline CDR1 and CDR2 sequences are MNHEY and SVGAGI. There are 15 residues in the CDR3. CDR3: CASRRDRTGTDTQYF. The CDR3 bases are TGTGCCAGCAGGAGGGACAGGACCGGCACAGATACGCAGTATTTT.

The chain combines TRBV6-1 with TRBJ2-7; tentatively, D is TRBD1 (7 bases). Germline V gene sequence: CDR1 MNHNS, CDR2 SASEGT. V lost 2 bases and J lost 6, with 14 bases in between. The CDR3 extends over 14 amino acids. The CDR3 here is CASSEQAGGGEQYF. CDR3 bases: TGTGCCAGCAGTGAACAGGCAGGGGGAGGCGAGCAGTACTTC.

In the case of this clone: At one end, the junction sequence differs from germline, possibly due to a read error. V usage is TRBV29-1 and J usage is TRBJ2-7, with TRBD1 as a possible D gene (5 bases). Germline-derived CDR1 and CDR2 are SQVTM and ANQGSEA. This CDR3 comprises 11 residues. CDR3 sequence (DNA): TGCAACGTTGATAGGGGTGGCGAGCAGTACTTC. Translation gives CNVDRGGEQYF.

The CDR3 bases are TGCGCCAGCAGCTTGGGGGCGGGGGTGGCCTACGAGCAGTACTTC. This gives the protein CASSLGAGVAYEQYF. The rearrangement joins TRBV5-1 to TRBJ2-7, with 7 bases lining up with TRBD2. CDR3 length: 15 residues. J lost 2 bases, V lost 0 bases, and 5 bases had no gene match. CDR1 SGHRS and CDR2 YFSETQ come from the germline V gene.

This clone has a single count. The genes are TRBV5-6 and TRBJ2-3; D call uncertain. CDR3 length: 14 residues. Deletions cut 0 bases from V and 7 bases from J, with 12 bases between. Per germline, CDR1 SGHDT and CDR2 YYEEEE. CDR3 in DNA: TGTGCCAGCAGCTTGGCGGGTTCTGTGAATACGCAGTATTTT. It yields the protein CASSLAGSVNTQYF.

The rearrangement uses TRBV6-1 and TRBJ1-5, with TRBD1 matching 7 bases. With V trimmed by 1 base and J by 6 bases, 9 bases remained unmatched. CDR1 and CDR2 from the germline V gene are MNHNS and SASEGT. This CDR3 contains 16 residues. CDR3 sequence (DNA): TGTGCCAGCAGTGAAGGGGATGGCGCAGGGGGTCAGCCCCAGCATTTT. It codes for CASSEGDGAGGQPQHF.

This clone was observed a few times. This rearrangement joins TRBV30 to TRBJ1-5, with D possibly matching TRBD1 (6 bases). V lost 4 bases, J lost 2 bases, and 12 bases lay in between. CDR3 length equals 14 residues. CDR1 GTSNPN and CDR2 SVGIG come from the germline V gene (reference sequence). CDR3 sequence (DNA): TGTGCCTGGACCCAAGGGGGAGGCAATCAGCCCCAGCATTTT. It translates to CAWTQGGGNQPQHF.

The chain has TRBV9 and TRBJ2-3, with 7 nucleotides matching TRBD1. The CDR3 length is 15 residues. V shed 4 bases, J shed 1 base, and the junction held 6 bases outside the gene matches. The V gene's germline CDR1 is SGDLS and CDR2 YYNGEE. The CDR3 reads CASSPDRIRTDTQYF. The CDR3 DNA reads TGTGCCAGCAGCCCGGACAGGATTCGCACAGATACGCAGTATTTT. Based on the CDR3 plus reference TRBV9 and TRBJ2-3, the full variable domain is DSGVTQTPKHLITATGQRVTLRCSPRSGDLSVYWYQQSLDQGLQFLIQYYNGEERAKGNILERFSAQQFPDLHSELNLSSLELGDSALYFCASSPDRIRTDTQYFGPGTRLTVL.

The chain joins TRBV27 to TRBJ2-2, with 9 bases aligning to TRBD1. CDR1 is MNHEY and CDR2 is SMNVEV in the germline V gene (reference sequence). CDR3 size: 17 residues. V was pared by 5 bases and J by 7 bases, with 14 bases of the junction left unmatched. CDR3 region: CASSAGQGFRSGGELFF. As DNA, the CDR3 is TGTGCCAGCAGTGCCGGACAGGGGTTTCGGTCAGGCGGGGAGCTGTTTTTT.

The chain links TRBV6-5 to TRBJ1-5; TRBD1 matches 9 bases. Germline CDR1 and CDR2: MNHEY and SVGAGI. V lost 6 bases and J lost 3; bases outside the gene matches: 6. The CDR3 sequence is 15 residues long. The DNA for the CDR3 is TGTGCCAGCAGGCCCGGGACAGGGTACAATCAGCCCCAGCATTTT. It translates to CASRPGTGYNQPQHF.

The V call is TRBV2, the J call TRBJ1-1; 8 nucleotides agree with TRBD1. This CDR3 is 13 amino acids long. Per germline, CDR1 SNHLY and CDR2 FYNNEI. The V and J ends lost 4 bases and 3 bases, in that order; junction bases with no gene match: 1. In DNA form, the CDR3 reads TGTGCCAGCAGTGGACAGGGGTACACTGAAGCTTTCTTT. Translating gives CASSGQGYTEAFF.

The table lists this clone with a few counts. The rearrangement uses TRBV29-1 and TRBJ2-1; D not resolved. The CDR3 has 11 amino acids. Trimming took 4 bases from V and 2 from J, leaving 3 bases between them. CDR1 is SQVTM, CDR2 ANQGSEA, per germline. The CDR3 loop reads CSVGPYNEQFF. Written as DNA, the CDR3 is TGCAGCGTTGGGCCCTACAATGAGCAGTTCTTC.

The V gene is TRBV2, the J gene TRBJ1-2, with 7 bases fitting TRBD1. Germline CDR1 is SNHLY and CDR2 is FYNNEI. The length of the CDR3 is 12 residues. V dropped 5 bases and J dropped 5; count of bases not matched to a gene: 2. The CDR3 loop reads CASSWDRYGYTF. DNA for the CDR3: TGTGCCAGCAGTTGGGACAGATATGGCTACACCTTC. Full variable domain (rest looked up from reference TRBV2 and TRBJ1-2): EPEVTQTPSHQVTQMGQEVILRCVPISNHLYFYWYRQILGQKVEFLVSFYNNEISEKSEIFDDQFSVERPDGSNFTLKIRSTKLEDSAMYFCASSWDRYGYTFGSGTRLTVV.

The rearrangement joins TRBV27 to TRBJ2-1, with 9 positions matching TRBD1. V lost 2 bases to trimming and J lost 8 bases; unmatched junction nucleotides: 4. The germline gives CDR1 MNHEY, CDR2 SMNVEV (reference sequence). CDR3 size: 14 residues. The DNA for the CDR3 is TGTGCCAGCAGTTTAAACAGGGGGCGCGATGAGCAGTTCTTC. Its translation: CASSLNRGRDEQFF.

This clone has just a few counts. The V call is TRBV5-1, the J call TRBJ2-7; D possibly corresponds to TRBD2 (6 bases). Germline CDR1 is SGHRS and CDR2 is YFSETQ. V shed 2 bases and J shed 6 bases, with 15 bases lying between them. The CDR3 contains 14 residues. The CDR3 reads CASSFGGPSVEQYF. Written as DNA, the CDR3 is TGCGCCAGCAGCTTCGGGGGTCCCTCCGTCGAGCAGTACTTC.

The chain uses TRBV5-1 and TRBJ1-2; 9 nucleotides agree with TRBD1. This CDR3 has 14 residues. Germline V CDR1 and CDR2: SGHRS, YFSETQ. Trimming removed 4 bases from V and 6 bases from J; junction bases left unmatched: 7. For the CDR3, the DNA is TGCGCCAGCAGCCTGACAGGGGGAGTGGATGGCTACACCTTC. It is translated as CASSLTGGVDGYTF.

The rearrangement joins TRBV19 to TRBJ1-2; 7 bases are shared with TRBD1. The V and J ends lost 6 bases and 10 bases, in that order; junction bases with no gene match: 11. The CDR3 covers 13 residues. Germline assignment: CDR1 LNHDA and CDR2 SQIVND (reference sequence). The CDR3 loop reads CASSINRQGYYTF. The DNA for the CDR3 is TGTGCCAGTAGCATTAATCGACAGGGATACTACACCTTC.

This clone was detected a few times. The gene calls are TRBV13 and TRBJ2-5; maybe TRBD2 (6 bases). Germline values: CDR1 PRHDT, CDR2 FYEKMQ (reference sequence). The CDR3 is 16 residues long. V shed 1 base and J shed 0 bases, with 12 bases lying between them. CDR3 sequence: CASSLEGLLNQETQYF. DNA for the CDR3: TGTGCCAGCAGCTTAGAGGGACTTCTTAACCAAGAGACCCAGTACTTC. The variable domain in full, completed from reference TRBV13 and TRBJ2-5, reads AAGVIQSPRHLIKEKRETATLKCYPIPRHDTVYWYQQGPGQDPQFLISFYEKMQSDKGSIPDRFSAQQFSDYHSELNMSSLELGDSALYFCASSLEGLLNQETQYFGPGTRLLVL.